A single sample is the source of the 20 T cell receptor beta chains below, sequenced in a study of Ad26.COV2.S vaccination and SARS-CoV-2 variants. Treatment reported: approximately 18 received Ad26.COV2.S at low or high dose, single or two shots; five or six received placebo; per-sample allocation not given. On day 63 after the first injection, vaccine and placebo recipients gave samples. TCRdb's copy holds only in-frame clones and misses some; the assay was immunoSEQ multiplex PCR. The data contain around 270,000 clones, around nine tenths of them singletons. The sample here was peripheral blood, taken in a trial of Ad26.COV2.S vaccine versus placebo. These TCRs come from a person aged 18 to 65 who received the Ad26.COV2.S COVID-19 vaccine or a placebo.

The chain uses TRBV4-3 and TRBJ2-3; perhaps TRBD2 as D (5 bases). Germline CDR1 reads LGHNA; CDR2 reads YSLEER. This CDR3 spans 14 amino acids. V was shortened by 5 bases and J by 5 bases, with 14 bases between the two germline ends. The CDR3 region is CASSSYPGKDTQYF. The CDR3 nucleotides are TGCGCCAGCAGCTCATACCCGGGGAAAGATACGCAGTATTTT.

The chain combines TRBV11-2 with TRBJ2-7, with D perhaps matching TRBD1 (5 bases). Trimming shortened V by 6 bases and J by 3 bases, and 18 bases separated the two germline ends. CDR1 and CDR2 from the germline V gene are SGHAT and FQNNGV. This CDR3 spans 15 amino acids. The CDR3: CASRTLGQDNYEQYF. The CDR3 DNA reads as TGTGCCAGCAGGACTCTCGGGCAGGACAACTACGAGCAGTACTTC.

This rearrangement joins TRBV11-3 to TRBJ2-5; D not resolved. V dropped 2 bases and J dropped 1 base, with 8 bases sitting between them. The CDR3 is made up of 14 amino acids. Germline-derived CDR1 and CDR2 are SGHNT and YENEEA. For the CDR3, the DNA is TGTGCCAGCAGCTTAACCGGGTCCCAAGAGACCCAGTACTTC. Translating it yields CASSLTGSQETQYF.

This chain links TRBV5-4 with TRBJ2-1; 11 bases align to TRBD1. In germline, CDR1 is SGHNT, CDR2 YYREEE (reference sequence). The CDR3 covers 15 residues. The V and J ends lost 0 bases and 7 bases, in that order; junction bases with no gene match: 3. CDR3 protein: CASSLVGTGGNEQFF. CDR3 nucleotides: TGTGCCAGCAGCTTGGTAGGGACAGGGGGAAATGAGCAGTTCTTC.

This rearrangement joins TRBV5-4 to TRBJ2-1; 7 nucleotides match TRBD1. This CDR3 is built from 16 residues. CDR1 and CDR2 from the germline V gene are SGHNT and YYREEE (reference sequence). Trimming cost V 3 bases and J 7 bases; bases outside gene matches: 13. CDR3: CASSSRARGLMNEQFF. The CDR3 nucleotides are TGTGCCAGCAGCTCCCGGGCCAGGGGGTTAATGAATGAGCAGTTCTTC. Full variable domain (remainder filled in from reference TRBV5-4 and TRBJ2-1): ETGVTQSPTHLIKTRGQQVTLRCSSQSGHNTVSWYQQALGQGPQFIFQYYREEENGRGNFPPRFSGLQFPNYSSELNVNALELDDSALYLCASSSRARGLMNEQFFGPGTRLTVL.

The chain uses TRBV5-4 and TRBJ1-1; 7 positions agree with TRBD1. Trimming removed 0 bases from V and 4 bases from J; junction bases left unmatched: 9. The CDR3 is 16 residues long. CDR1 is SGHNT, CDR2 YYREEE, per germline (reference sequence). The CDR3, as DNA: TGTGCCAGCAGCTTGGCGGCAGGGGGGCTGGGCACTGAAGCTTTCTTT. Its translation: CASSLAAGGLGTEAFF.

The gene calls are TRBV9 and TRBJ2-2; TRBD1 matches 12 bases. The CDR3 is 15 amino acids. V was clipped by 4 bases and J by 7 bases; unmatched bases: 5. CDR1 SGDLS and CDR2 YYNGEE come from the germline V gene. The CDR3 loop reads CASSPGTGGLGELFF. CDR3 nucleotide sequence: TGTGCCAGCAGCCCGGGGACAGGGGGCCTCGGGGAGCTGTTTTTT.

V usage is TRBV7-2 and J usage is TRBJ1-2; TRBD1 might be the D (5 bases). With 2 bases removed from V and 0 bases from J, the gap between germline ends came to 13 bases. This CDR3 is 16 amino acids long. Per the germline V gene, CDR1 is SGHTA and CDR2 is FQGNSA. CDR3 coding DNA: TGTGCCAGCAGCTTATACCTGACAGTAGCTAACTATGGCTACACCTTC. Translated, it gives CASSLYLTVANYGYTF.

The chain recombines TRBV20-1 with TRBJ2-5; no clear D gene. V lost 8 bases and J 2 bases, leaving 9 bases between the germline ends. Per the germline V gene, CDR1 is DFQATT and CDR2 is SNEGSKA (reference sequence). This CDR3 has 11 residues. Here the CDR3 reads CSYRQQETQYF. CDR3 in DNA: TGCAGTTACAGACAACAAGAGACCCAGTACTTC.

The rearrangement links TRBV7-3 to TRBJ2-1, with 11 nucleotides matching TRBD2. The CDR3 runs to 15 residues. J gave up 1 base and V 5 bases, and 1 base lay outside the gene matches. The germline V gene encodes CDR1 SGHTA and CDR2 FQGTGA. CDR3 coding DNA: TGTGCCAGCAGCCGGACTAGCGGGTCCTACAATGAGCAGTTCTTC. This sequence encodes CASSRTSGSYNEQFF.

A few counts support this clone. The chain links TRBV30 to TRBJ1-1; weak D call: TRBD1 (6 bases). This CDR3 comprises 14 residues. The V end lost 6 bases, the J end lost 5 bases, and 19 bases lay between the germline ends. CDR1 and CDR2 (germline): GTSNPN, SVGIG (reference sequence). The DNA for the CDR3 is TGTGCCTGTAGGAGCAGGGGAGGTCGGACTGAAGCTTTCTTT. Translated, it gives CACRSRGGRTEAFF.

In DNA form, the CDR3 reads TGTGCCAGCAGCTTAGGGCAGGGGCTACACGAAGCTTTCTTT. It is translated as CASSLGQGLHEAFF. V and J are TRBV7-9 and TRBJ1-1; a possible D gene is TRBD1 (6 bases). From germline, CDR1 is SEHNR and CDR2 FQNEAQ (reference sequence). CDR3 length: 14 amino acids. The V gene lost 1 base and the J gene lost 8 bases, with 14 bases spanning the gap.

The table lists this clone with a few counts. V is TRBV15 and J is TRBJ2-3; 7 bases fit TRBD2. This CDR3 region has 21 residues. CDR1 is LNHNV and CDR2 is YYDKDF in the germline V gene (reference sequence). The V gene end was trimmed by 1 base and the J gene end by 2 bases; junction bases not matched to a gene: 21. This CDR3 reads CATSRVAGRVLAEGDTDTQYF. CDR3 in DNA: TGTGCCACCAGCAGAGTGGCAGGGAGGGTCCTAGCCGAGGGTGACACAGATACGCAGTATTTT.

The rearrangement joins TRBV5-4 to TRBJ2-6; 8 bases are a match to TRBD1. With V trimmed by 0 bases and J by 2 bases, 4 bases remained unmatched. CDR1 is SGHNT and CDR2 is YYREEE in the germline V gene (reference sequence). CDR3 length: 17 residues. The CDR3 DNA is TGTGCCAGCAGCTTGGTCTCAGGGGGCGCTGGGGCCAACGTCCTGACTTTC. This encodes CASSLVSGGAGANVLTF.

The chain combines TRBV7-2 with TRBJ1-2; 7 nucleotides line up with TRBD1. The CDR3 spans 13 residues. The V gene's germline CDR1 is SGHTA and CDR2 FQGNSA. V lost 3 bases to trimming and J lost 4 bases; unmatched junction nucleotides: 2. CDR3 DNA: TGTGCCAGCAGCTTGGGGGACAGCTATGGCTACACCTTC. This encodes CASSLGDSYGYTF.

This sequence joins TRBV3-1 (or the pseudogene TRBV3-2) and TRBJ1-4; D is possibly TRBD1 (6 bases). V was shortened by 0 bases and J by 2 bases, with 16 bases between the two germline ends. The CDR3 consists of 18 residues. Germline V CDR1 and CDR2: LGHDT, YNNKEL (reference sequence). The CDR3 nucleotides read TGTGCCAGCAGCCAAGATTGGCGGGGGCGCATCACTAATGAAAAACTGTTTTTT. This codes for CASSQDWRGRITNEKLFF.

This chain links TRBV18 with TRBJ1-2; no definite D call. The V gene's germline CDR1 is KGHSH and CDR2 LQKENI. The CDR3 has 14 residues. V lost 0 bases to trimming and J lost 3 bases, with 8 bases between them. The CDR3 bases are TGTGCCAGCTCACCACCTCAACAGTACTATGGCTACACCTTC. Encoded protein: CASSPPQQYYGYTF. The full variable domain, in which reference TRBV18 and TRBJ1-2 provide the parts outside the CDR3, is NAGVMQNPRHLVRRRGQEARLRCSPMKGHSHVYWYRQLPEEGLKFMVYLQKENIIDESGMPKERFSAEFPKEGPSILRIQQVVRGDSAAYFCASSPPQQYYGYTFGSGTRLTVV.

The chain uses TRBV30 and TRBJ1-1; D gene unclear. CDR3 length: 14 residues. Per the germline V gene, CDR1 is GTSNPN and CDR2 is SVGIG (reference sequence). The V gene lost 0 bases and the J gene lost 1 base, with 9 bases spanning the gap. CDR3 in amino acids: CAWSVYSPNTEAFF. The CDR3 bases are TGTGCCTGGAGTGTCTACAGTCCGAACACTGAAGCTTTCTTT.

The chain has TRBV7-9 and TRBJ1-5; 9 bases line up with TRBD1. The CDR3 sequence is 16 residues long. V was clipped by 5 bases and J by 7 bases; unmatched bases: 12. CDR1 and CDR2 (germline): SEHNR, FQNEAQ (reference sequence). The CDR3 region is CASSRSRTGVEQPQHF. CDR3 sequence (DNA): TGTGCCAGCAGCCGTAGTCGGACAGGGGTGGAACAGCCCCAGCATTTT.

V usage is TRBV4-3 and J usage is TRBJ2-7; D is perhaps TRBD1 (6 bases). The V gene lost 4 bases and the J gene lost 2 bases, with 18 bases spanning the gap. Germline values: CDR1 LGHNA, CDR2 YSLEER. CDR3 length: 16 residues. CDR3 region: CASSRTQGASPYEQYF. In nucleotides, the CDR3 is TGCGCCAGCAGCCGGACACAGGGAGCATCCCCCTACGAGCAGTACTTC.